This TCR beta chain was recovered during a study of OX40 agonist ivuxolimab in advanced cancers. Overall study findings and caveats: There was clonal expansion of CD4+ and CD8+ blood T cells by week 6 at 0.1 to 3.0 mg/kg.

CDR1 is LGHNT and CDR2 is FRNRAP in the germline V gene. The CDR3 extends over 13 amino acids. Deletions cut 1 base from V and 4 bases from J, with 5 bases between. Regarding this clone: Its antigen is not identified.

Using immunoSEQ multiplex PCR, the repertoire was profiled, and TCRdb retains in-frame clones only, with some absent. This sample has approximately 45,000 clones, with approximately 85% found just once. Specimen: CD4+ or CD8+ T cells sorted from blood, collected in a trial of the OX40 agonist ivuxolimab. The chain links TRBV12-5 to TRBJ2-1; no clear D. This receptor was obtained from an adult with an advanced solid tumor such as melanoma, head and neck, liver or kidney cancer. The CDR3 nucleotides read TGTGCTAGTGGTTTGGAGAATTACAATGAGCAGTTCTTC. Amino acid sequence: CASGLENYNEQFF.